This note documents a single TCR beta chain sequence. Which antigen it targets is not known. No much larger clone exists at a distance of one base, and base qualities are not known. Libraries were built with the immunoSEQ multiplex PCR assay. Entries here come from immuneACCESS through TCRdb and include only in-frame sequences with V and J called. Some clones fail to appear in such tables; in the studies checked, an unresolved V gene covers under half of the shortfall, and the cause of the remainder is unknown. The sample table lists about 81,000 clones, over 90% of them with a count of one. 4.5% to 5.5% of the sample rests with the top ten. These data come from a study of control samples from healthy donors and cancer patients (dated by TCRdb to between 2020 and 2021). Measured from the cysteine to the phenylalanine, the CDR3 is 15 residues long. Just CDR3 DNA is preserved here, 45 bases in frame from base 1. V loses 4 bases at its end and J loses 0 bases; junction bases beyond the gene matches: 3. Reading the germline V gene (reference sequence) gives CDR1 LGHDT and CDR2 YNNKEL.

The receptor comes from a woman between 18 and 30 years old in good health. The sequencing input was blood. Recombination joined TRBV3-1 (or the pseudogene TRBV3-2) with TRBJ1-1, with TRBD1 matching 9 junction bases. The nucleotides are TGTGCCAGCAGCCCCGGGACAGGGCTGAACACTGAAGCTTTCTTT. It translates as CASSPGTGLNTEAFF.